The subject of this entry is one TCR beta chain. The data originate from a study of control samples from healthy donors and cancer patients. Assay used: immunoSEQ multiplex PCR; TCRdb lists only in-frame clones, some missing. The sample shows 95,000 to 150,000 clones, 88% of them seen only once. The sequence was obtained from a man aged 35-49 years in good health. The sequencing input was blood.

CDR3 protein: CASSPTRAYEQYF. CDR3 nucleotides: TGTGCCAGCAGCCCTACTCGGGCTTACGAGCAGTACTTC. The J gene is TRBJ2-7, the V gene TRBV7-6; no clear D gene. Germline V lookup: CDR1 SGHVS, CDR2 FNYEAQ. Trimming took 5 bases from V and 4 from J, leaving 12 bases between them. This CDR3 region has 13 residues.